This T cell receptor (beta chain) is drawn from a study of T cell changes during pregnancy in multiple sclerosis. Trimming shortened V by 4 bases and J by 1 base, and 14 bases separated the two germline ends. CDR3 length: 15 residues. CDR1 and CDR2 (germline): SGHRS, YFSETQ. Libraries were prepared by immunoSEQ multiplex PCR; TCRdb keeps only in-frame clonotypes and omits some of them. The table has about 24,000 clones, approximately 86% seen once. This clone was picked up a small number of times. The source material was CD4+ T cells from peripheral blood mononuclear cells, sampled in the second trimester of pregnancy. This chain connects TRBV5-1 to TRBJ1-1; unclear D gene. The TCR sequence derives from a female donor in good health, enrolled as a control in a pregnancy study. The CDR3 nucleotides are TGCGCCAGCAGCCCGGCCGGGTCATCGAACACTGAAGCTTTCTTT. Its translation: CASSPAGSSNTEAFF.